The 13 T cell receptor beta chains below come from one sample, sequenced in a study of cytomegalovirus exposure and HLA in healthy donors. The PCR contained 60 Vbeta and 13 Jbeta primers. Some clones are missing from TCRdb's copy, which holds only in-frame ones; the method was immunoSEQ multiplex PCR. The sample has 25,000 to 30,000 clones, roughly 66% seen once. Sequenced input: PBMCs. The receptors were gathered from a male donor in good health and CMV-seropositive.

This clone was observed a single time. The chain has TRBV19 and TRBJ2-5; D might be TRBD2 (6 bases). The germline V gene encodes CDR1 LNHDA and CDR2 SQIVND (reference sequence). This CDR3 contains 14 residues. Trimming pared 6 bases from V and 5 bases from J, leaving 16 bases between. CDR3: CASRPTVAGETQYF. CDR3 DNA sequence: TGTGCCAGTAGACCCACGGTGGCGGGGGAGACCCAGTACTTC.

CDR3 region: CSVTGAETQYF. In nucleotides, the CDR3 is TGCAGCGTTACAGGGGCGGAGACCCAGTACTTC. The rearrangement links TRBV29-1 to TRBJ2-5, with 7 bases lining up with TRBD1. The CDR3 sequence is 11 residues long. V lost 5 bases to trimming and J lost 5 bases; unmatched junction nucleotides: 2. Germline lookup yields CDR1 SQVTM and CDR2 ANQGSEA. Supplemented by reference TRBV29-1 and TRBJ2-5, the full variable domain reads SAVISQKPSRDICQRGTSLTIQCQVDSQVTMMFWYRQQPGQSLTLIATANQGSEATYESGFVIDKFPISRPNLTFSTLTVSNMSPEDSSIYLCSVTGAETQYFGPGTRLLVL.

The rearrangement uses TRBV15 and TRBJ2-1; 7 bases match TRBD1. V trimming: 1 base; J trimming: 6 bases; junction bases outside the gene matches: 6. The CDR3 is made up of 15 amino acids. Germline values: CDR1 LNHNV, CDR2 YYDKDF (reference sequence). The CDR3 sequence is CATSRGDRNSNEQFF. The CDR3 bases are TGTGCCACCAGCAGAGGGGACAGAAACTCCAATGAGCAGTTCTTC.

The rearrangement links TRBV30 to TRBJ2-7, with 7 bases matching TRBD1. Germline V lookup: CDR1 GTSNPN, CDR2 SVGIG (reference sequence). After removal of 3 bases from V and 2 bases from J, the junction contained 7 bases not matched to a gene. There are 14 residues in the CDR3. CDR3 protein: CAWSPGTATYEQYF. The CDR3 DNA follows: TGTGCCTGGAGCCCCGGGACAGCTACCTACGAGCAGTACTTC.

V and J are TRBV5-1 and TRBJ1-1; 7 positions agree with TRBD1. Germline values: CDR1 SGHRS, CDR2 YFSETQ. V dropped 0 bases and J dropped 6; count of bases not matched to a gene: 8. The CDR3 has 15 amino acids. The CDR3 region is CASSLVMTGRPEAFF. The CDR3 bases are TGCGCCAGCAGCTTGGTCATGACAGGGCGACCTGAAGCTTTCTTT.

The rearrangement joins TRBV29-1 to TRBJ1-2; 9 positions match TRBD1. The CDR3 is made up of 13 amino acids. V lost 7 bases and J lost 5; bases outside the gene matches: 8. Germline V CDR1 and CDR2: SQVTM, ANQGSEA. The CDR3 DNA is TGCAGCGCTAGAGAGGGACAGGGATATGGCTACACCTTC. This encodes CSAREGQGYGYTF.

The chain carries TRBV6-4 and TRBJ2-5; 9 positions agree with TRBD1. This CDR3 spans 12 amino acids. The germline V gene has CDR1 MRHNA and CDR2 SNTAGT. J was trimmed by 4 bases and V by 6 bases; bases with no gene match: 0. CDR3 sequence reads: CASRDRGETQYF. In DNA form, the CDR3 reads TGTGCCAGCAGGGACAGGGGAGAGACCCAGTACTTC.

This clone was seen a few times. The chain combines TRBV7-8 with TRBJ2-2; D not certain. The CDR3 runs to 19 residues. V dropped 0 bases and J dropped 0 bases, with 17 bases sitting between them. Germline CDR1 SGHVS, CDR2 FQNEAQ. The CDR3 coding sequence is TGTGCCAGCAGCTTAGCCGCCAGTCTCCTGATAACGAACACCGGGGAGCTGTTTTTT. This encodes CASSLAASLLITNTGELFF. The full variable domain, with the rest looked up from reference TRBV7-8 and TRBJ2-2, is GAGVSQSPRYKVAKRGQDVALRCDPISGHVSLFWYQQALGQGPEFLTYFQNEAQLDKSGLPSDRFFAERPEGSVSTLKIQRTQQEDSAVYLCASSLAASLLITNTGELFFGEGSRLTVL.

CDR3: CASSHSSSREGNFNSPLHF. The CDR3 bases are TGCGCCAGCAGCCATTCTTCTTCCAGGGAGGGGAATTTTAATTCACCCCTCCACTTT. V and J are TRBV4-1 and TRBJ1-6; TRBD1 might be the D (5 bases). This CDR3 contains 19 residues. Between the trimmed V and J ends, which lost 3 bases and 6 bases, there was a span of 24 bases. The V gene's germline CDR1 is MGHRA and CDR2 YSYEKL.

DNA for the CDR3: TGCGCCAGCAGCTTAGGGACAGGGGAAGCAGATACGCAGTATTTT. Translated, it gives CASSLGTGEADTQYF. The chain links TRBV5-1 to TRBJ2-3, with 10 bases aligning to TRBD1. There are 15 residues in the CDR3. The V and J ends lost 2 bases and 4 bases, in that order; junction bases with no gene match: 4. In germline, CDR1 is SGHRS, CDR2 YFSETQ.

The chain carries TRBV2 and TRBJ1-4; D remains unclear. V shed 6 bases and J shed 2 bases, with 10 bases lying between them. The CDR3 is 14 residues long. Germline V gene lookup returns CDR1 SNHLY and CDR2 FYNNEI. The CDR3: CASRLTGTNEKLFF. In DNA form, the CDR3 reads TGTGCCAGCAGGCTGACGGGGACTAATGAAAAACTGTTTTTT.

The CDR3 DNA follows: TGCGCCAGCAGCTCCGACAGAGAAGGTGAAGCTTTCTTT. This sequence encodes CASSSDREGEAFF. The rearrangement uses TRBV5-1 and TRBJ1-1, with D possibly matching TRBD1 (5 bases). CDR3 length: 13 residues. Deletions cut 3 bases from V and 7 bases from J, with 13 bases between. From germline, CDR1 is SGHRS and CDR2 YFSETQ.

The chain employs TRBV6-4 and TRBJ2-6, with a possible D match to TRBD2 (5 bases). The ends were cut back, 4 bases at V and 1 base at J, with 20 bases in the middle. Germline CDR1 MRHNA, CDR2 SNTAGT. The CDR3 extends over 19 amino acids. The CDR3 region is CASSGRPGNDLSGANVLTF. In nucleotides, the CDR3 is TGTGCCAGCAGTGGGCGGCCCGGGAATGACCTGTCTGGGGCCAACGTCCTGACTTTC.